The clone carrying this TCR beta chain was seen a handful of times. The CDR3 runs to 16 residues. J gave up 8 bases and V 4 bases, and 13 bases lay outside the gene matches. CDR1 is SGDLS and CDR2 is YYNGEE in the germline V gene. In the naive CD8 group, cells lacked CD45RO and were positively selected for CCR7, so terminally differentiated effector memory CD45RA+ cells were left out. Method: immunoSEQ multiplex PCR; TCRdb's copy keeps in-frame clones and lacks some. This table holds roughly 2 million clones, less than 95% found once. The data derive from a study of shared clonotypes between healthy human individuals.

The TCR comes from a man aged 18 to 30 in good health. This chain joins TRBV9 and TRBJ2-4, with 9 bases matching TRBD2. Specimen: naive CD8+ T cells sorted from blood. This chain's CDR3 is CASSPGVAGEEYIQYF. CDR3 coding DNA: TGTGCCAGCAGCCCTGGGGTAGCGGGAGAAGAGTACATTCAGTACTTC.